These T cell receptor beta chains were read from a single sample in a study of blood T cell repertoires in COVID-19. TCRdb's copy holds only in-frame clones and misses some; the assay was immunoSEQ multiplex PCR. The sample lists about 130,000 clones, more than 75% occurring once. Material for sequencing was peripheral blood. The receptors shown here come from an older woman with COVID-19, enrolled during active disease. Both conserved end residues are part of each CDR3. Fields, in order: J gene, D gene, clone size, V gene, CDR3 DNA, CDR3 protein. The D gene is left open where the match is weak. Clone size appears in some rows only: once, few, many, or a class for an expanded clone.

>TRBJ2-5|TRBD2|.|TRBV6-1
TGTGCCAGCAGTGCCCGTGGGGCGGGGGTAGTAGAGACCCAGTACTTC
CASSARGAGVVETQYF
>TRBJ2-6|.|.|TRBV4-3
TGCGCCAGCAGCCAGGGAGGTGGGGCAACTGGGGCCAACGTCCTGACTTTC
CASSQGGGATGANVLTF
>TRBJ1-5|.|few|TRBV3-1/TRBV3-2
TGTGCCAGCTCCCTGGGCACAATCGGGGGTCAGCCCCAGCATTTT
CASSLGTIGGQPQHF
>TRBJ1-2|.|once|TRBV20-1
TGCAGTGCTACCGAGAACTATGGCTACACCTTC
CSATENYGYTF
>TRBJ1-3|.|.|TRBV3-1/TRBV3-2
TGTGCCAGCAGCACAAATTCTGGAAACACCATATATTTT
CASSTNSGNTIYF
>TRBJ1-1|.|.|TRBV6-5
TGTGCCAGCAGTTACCGCCGGGGCACTGAAGCTTTCTTT
CASSYRRGTEAFF
>TRBJ2-7|.|few|TRBV20-1
TGCAGTGCTAGAACCGGGTACGAGCAGTACTTC
CSARTGYEQYF
>TRBJ2-7|.|.|TRBV18
TGTGCCAGCTCACGCGGCGAGCAGTACTTC
CASSRGEQYF
>TRBJ1-2|.|.|TRBV20-1
TGCAGTGCTAGTGCGCCTAAGGGGGACGCTAACTATGGCTACACCTTC
CSASAPKGDANYGYTF
>TRBJ1-1|TRBD1|.|TRBV7-3
TGTGCCAGCAGCCCCAAACAGGGGGTGAAAGCTTTCTTT
CASSPKQGVKAFF
>TRBJ2-7|TRBD1|.|TRBV3-1/TRBV3-2
TGTGCCAGCAGCCAAGAGACAGGGACCGAGCAGTACTTC
CASSQETGTEQYF
>TRBJ1-3|.|once|TRBV6-2/TRBV6-3
TGTGCCAGCAGCCCCCGTTCCTCTGGAAACACCATATATTTT
CASSPRSSGNTIYF
>TRBJ2-1|TRBD2|many|TRBV7-9
TGTGCCAGCAGCGCGTCTAGCGGGGGGAATGAGCAGTTCTTC
CASSASSGGNEQFF
>TRBJ1-3|.|.|TRBV28
TGTGCCAGCAGTTCCACAGGTGCGTCTGGAAACACCATATATTTT
CASSSTGASGNTIYF
>TRBJ2-5|TRBD1|once|TRBV5-1
TGCGCCAGCAGCTCCCAACGCACAGGGGGCAAGACCCAGTACTTC
CASSSQRTGGKTQYF
>TRBJ1-4|.|many|TRBV2
TGTGCCAGCAGTGCGCGGGGGAGGGGTGAAAAACTGTTTTTT
CASSARGRGEKLFF
>TRBJ2-5|.|.|TRBV6-2/TRBV6-3
TGTGCCAGCAGCCTCACGCGGGGGCCGGTGGGAGAGACCCAGTACTTC
CASSLTRGPVGETQYF
>TRBJ1-3|.|.|TRBV5-1
TGCGCCAGCAGCCTGGCTGGGGGGGGCGGACTCTCTGGAAACACCATATATTTT
CASSLAGGGGLSGNTIYF
>TRBJ2-7|TRBD1|once|TRBV6-1
TGTGCCAGCAGTGACGGTACAGGGGGCTGGAGTAAGTACTTC
CASSDGTGGWSKYF
>TRBJ1-1|.|.|TRBV28
TGTGCCAGCAGTTTATCGTTGGGGGGAAAGACTGAAGCTTTCTTT
CASSLSLGGKTEAFF
>TRBJ2-1|.|.|TRBV6-2/TRBV6-3
TGTGCCAGCAGTTACGGGAGCTCCTACAATGAGCAGTTCTTC
CASSYGSSYNEQFF
>TRBJ1-1|.|.|TRBV7-2
TGTGCCAGCAGACAAGGGGGGGCTACTGAAGCTTTCTTT
CASRQGGATEAFF
>TRBJ2-7|TRBD1|.|TRBV3-1/TRBV3-2
TGTGCCAGCAGCCAAGGTACCGGGACAGGGTCCCACGAGCAGTACTTC
CASSQGTGTGSHEQYF
>TRBJ1-5|.|.|TRBV6-6
TGTGCCGCTGGCCAGGGGCGAGTTTATTTT
CAAGQGRVYF
>TRBJ1-6|TRBD1|.|TRBV6-6
TGTGCCAGCAGCCACGGGGACAGTAACAATTCACCCCTCCACTTT
CASSHGDSNNSPLHF
>TRBJ2-7|.|.|TRBV28
TGTGCCAGCAGTTTAGGGGGGTACTACGAGCAGTACTTC
CASSLGGYYEQYF
>TRBJ2-7|TRBD1|.|TRBV29-1
TGCAGCGTTGGGGACAGGGTCTACGAGCAGTACTTC
CSVGDRVYEQYF
>TRBJ2-7|.|few|TRBV7-6
TGTGCCAGCAGCTTAGGGGAAGGGGGGGAGTACGAGCAGTACTTC
CASSLGEGGEYEQYF
>TRBJ1-5|TRBD1|.|TRBV5-1
TGCGCCAGCAGCTTGGCAGGGGGAGGTCAGCCCCAGCATTTT
CASSLAGGGQPQHF
>TRBJ2-2|TRBD2|.|TRBV3-1/TRBV3-2
TGTGCCAGCAGCCCCCAGCTAGCGGGGGGTAACACCGGGGAGCTGTTTTTT
CASSPQLAGGNTGELFF
>TRBJ2-7|.|.|TRBV19
TGTGCCAGTAGTATTTATGGGGGGATCGTCTACGAGCAGTACTTC
CASSIYGGIVYEQYF
>TRBJ2-3|TRBD2|.|TRBV19
TGTGCCAGTATGCCCAGCGGGGGTAAAGATACGCAGTATTTT
CASMPSGGKDTQYF
>TRBJ1-2|TRBD1|few|TRBV7-9
TGTGCCAGCAGCACGATGAGGGACAGGGTTGACTACACCTTC
CASSTMRDRVDYTF
>TRBJ1-6|TRBD1|.|TRBV5-4
TGTGCCAGCAGGCCCCGAACAGGGGAGGATTCACCCCTCCACTTT
CASRPRTGEDSPLHF
>TRBJ2-2|.|.|TRBV19
TGTGCCAGTAGTCCAAGGGGACTTGGGGAGCTGTTTTTT
CASSPRGLGELFF
>TRBJ1-2|.|.|TRBV12-3/TRBV12-4
TGTGCCAGCGCGCGGGAGGGAGGCTATGGCTACACCTTC
CASAREGGYGYTF
>TRBJ1-1|.|.|TRBV4-3
TGCGCCAGCAGCCGGGGACTCGTGAACACTGAAGCTTTCTTT
CASSRGLVNTEAFF
>TRBJ2-5|.|.|TRBV12-3/TRBV12-4
TGTGCCAGCAGTTTGGAGGGGACCCAGTACTTC
CASSLEGTQYF
>TRBJ1-1|.|.|TRBV5-1
TGCGCCAGCAGCCCCTGGGGCGCTCAATTGAACACTGAAGCTTTCTTT
CASSPWGAQLNTEAFF
>TRBJ1-2|.|.|TRBV3-1/TRBV3-2
TGTGCCAGCAAGGGGGTGTATGGCTACACCTTC
CASKGVYGYTF
>TRBJ1-2|TRBD1|.|TRBV4-1
TGCGCCAGCAGCCAGGACAGGAACTATGGCTACACCTTC
CASSQDRNYGYTF
>TRBJ1-2|TRBD1|.|TRBV5-4
TGTGCCAGCAGCTTAATAGGGGGCGCGGGCTACACCTTC
CASSLIGGAGYTF
>TRBJ2-7|TRBD1|.|TRBV9
TGTGCCAGCAGCGCCCGGACAGGGACCTACGAGCAGTACTTC
CASSARTGTYEQYF
>TRBJ1-2|.|.|TRBV20-1
TGCAGTGCTAGAGAGGCTTATGGCTACACCTTC
CSAREAYGYTF
>TRBJ2-2|.|.|TRBV7-9
TGTGCCAGCAGCTTAGGTTTCGAGCGGGTGTCCACCGGGGAGCTGTTTTTT
CASSLGFERVSTGELFF
>TRBJ2-7|.|.|TRBV29-1
TGCAGCGTTGTGAGGCCAGGGGGGTCCGAGCAGTACTTC
CSVVRPGGSEQYF
>TRBJ1-3|.|.|TRBV9
TGTGCCAGCAGCCATGGAAACACCATATATTTT
CASSHGNTIYF
>TRBJ1-1|TRBD1|.|TRBV14
TGTGCCAGCAGCTGGACAGGGGGCTCTGAAGCTTTCTTT
CASSWTGGSEAFF